This T cell receptor (beta chain) was recovered during a study of blood T cell repertoires in COVID-19. Study information: Material from acute and convalescent COVID-19 was sourced from the United States, Italy and Spain.

The ends were cut back, 5 bases at V and 4 bases at J, with 11 bases in the middle. Per germline, CDR1 SGHDN and CDR2 FVKESK. The CDR3 spans 13 residues. Repertoires were generated with immunoSEQ multiplex PCR, while TCRdb's copy carries only in-frame clones and drops some. The sample gives about 400,000 clones, nearly 90% of which show up once; 1.5% to 2% is in the top ten. The receptor was isolated from a young woman who had recovered from COVID-19. The sequencing input was PBMCs or T cells enriched from blood (not recorded which). The genes are TRBV14 and TRBJ1-2; no firm D call. CDR3 sequence (DNA): TGTGCCAGCAGCTACAGAAATCTCTATGGCTACACCTTC. As protein: CASSYRNLYGYTF.